These T cell receptor beta chains were read from a single sample in a study of blood T cell repertoires in COVID-19. Repertoires were generated with immunoSEQ multiplex PCR, while TCRdb's copy carries only in-frame clones and drops some. This table has 230,000 or so clones, around 88% appearing once. Material: PBMCs or T cells enriched from blood (not recorded which). These TCRs come from a woman in her thirties or forties with acute COVID-19. CDR3s include the opening cysteine and the closing phenylalanine or tryptophan. The D gene is left open where the match is weak. A clone size is listed for some rows: how often the clone was seen (once, few, many), or a class if it is expanded.

clone_size: -
d_call: -
j_call: TRBJ2-2
v_call: TRBV27
cdr3_aa: CASSFRGSGTGELFF
cdr3_nt: TGTGCCAGCAGTTTTCGAGGATCCGGGACCGGGGAGCTGTTTTTT

clone_size: -
d_call: TRBD1
j_call: TRBJ1-1
v_call: TRBV12-3/TRBV12-4
cdr3_aa: CASSPTGIKAFF
cdr3_nt: TGTGCCAGCAGCCCGACAGGGATCAAAGCTTTCTTT

clone_size: -
d_call: TRBD1
j_call: TRBJ1-2
v_call: TRBV5-1
cdr3_aa: CASSLDPTDRGNGYTF
cdr3_nt: TGCGCCAGCAGCTTGGACCCAACCGACAGGGGGAATGGCTACACCTTC

clone_size: -
d_call: -
j_call: TRBJ1-5
v_call: TRBV4-1
cdr3_aa: CASSQEGNARGNQPQHF
cdr3_nt: TGCGCCAGCAGCCAAGAAGGTAATGCCCGGGGTAATCAGCCCCAGCATTTT

clone_size: -
d_call: -
j_call: TRBJ2-1
v_call: TRBV9
cdr3_aa: CASSAYGGYNEQFF
cdr3_nt: TGTGCCAGCAGCGCCTACGGGGGATACAATGAGCAGTTCTTC

clone_size: -
d_call: -
j_call: TRBJ1-2
v_call: TRBV29-1
cdr3_aa: CSVDTGVGYGYTF
cdr3_nt: TGCAGCGTTGATACTGGAGTGGGTTATGGCTACACCTTC

clone_size: -
d_call: TRBD1
j_call: TRBJ1-2
v_call: TRBV24-1
cdr3_aa: CATSDPTTGNYGYTF
cdr3_nt: TGTGCCACCAGTGATCCCACGACAGGGAACTATGGCTACACCTTC

clone_size: -
d_call: TRBD2
j_call: TRBJ2-3
v_call: TRBV18
cdr3_aa: CASSPRSGGNPAGFTDTQYF
cdr3_nt: TGTGCCAGCTCACCGCGATCGGGGGGGAACCCGGCCGGTTTCACAGATACGCAGTATTTT

clone_size: -
d_call: -
j_call: TRBJ1-2
v_call: TRBV5-8
cdr3_aa: CASSLDRQVTNYGYTF
cdr3_nt: TGTGCCAGCAGCTTGGATCGGCAGGTTACTAACTATGGCTACACCTTC

clone_size: -
d_call: TRBD2
j_call: TRBJ2-5
v_call: TRBV27
cdr3_aa: CASSRKRGGLETQYF
cdr3_nt: TGTGCCAGCAGTCGGAAGCGGGGGGGCTTAGAGACCCAGTACTTC

clone_size: few
d_call: -
j_call: TRBJ2-4
v_call: TRBV9
cdr3_aa: CASSVGGVAGSHIQYF
cdr3_nt: TGTGCCAGCAGCGTAGGTGGGGTGGCGGGTAGCCACATTCAGTACTTC

clone_size: -
d_call: -
j_call: TRBJ1-5
v_call: TRBV28
cdr3_aa: CASSLGGDLQPQHF
cdr3_nt: TGTGCCAGCAGTCTTGGAGGGGATCTTCAGCCCCAGCATTTT

clone_size: -
d_call: TRBD2
j_call: TRBJ2-1
v_call: TRBV7-9
cdr3_aa: CASSLPSGGLLGEQFF
cdr3_nt: TGTGCCAGCAGCTTACCGAGCGGGGGCCTTTTGGGCGAGCAGTTCTTC

clone_size: -
d_call: TRBD2
j_call: TRBJ2-2
v_call: TRBV11-3
cdr3_aa: CASSSDLAGGPSGELFF
cdr3_nt: TGTGCCAGCAGCTCCGATTTGGCGGGAGGGCCATCCGGGGAGCTGTTTTTT

clone_size: -
d_call: TRBD1
j_call: TRBJ2-1
v_call: TRBV5-4
cdr3_aa: CASSPEPPGQGARDEQFF
cdr3_nt: TGTGCCAGCAGCCCAGAACCTCCGGGACAGGGGGCTAGGGATGAGCAGTTCTTC

clone_size: -
d_call: TRBD2
j_call: TRBJ2-5
v_call: TRBV2
cdr3_aa: CASSEAPQAGGGETQYF
cdr3_nt: TGTGCCAGCAGTGAAGCCCCCCAAGCGGGGGGCGGAGAGACCCAGTACTTC

clone_size: few
d_call: TRBD1
j_call: TRBJ1-6
v_call: TRBV13
cdr3_aa: CASSLQPLRGQSPLHF
cdr3_nt: TGTGCCAGCAGCTTACAGCCCCTCAGGGGGCAATCACCCCTCCACTTT

clone_size: -
d_call: -
j_call: TRBJ1-6
v_call: TRBV18
cdr3_aa: CASSGTHNSPLHF
cdr3_nt: TGTGCCAGCTCAGGGACACATAATTCACCCCTCCACTTT

clone_size: few
d_call: TRBD1
j_call: TRBJ1-4
v_call: TRBV5-1
cdr3_aa: CASRTGTGHEKLFF
cdr3_nt: TGCGCCAGTCGCACCGGGACAGGTCATGAAAAACTGTTTTTT

clone_size: -
d_call: -
j_call: TRBJ1-5
v_call: TRBV28
cdr3_aa: CASSRTNQPQHF
cdr3_nt: TGTGCCAGCAGTAGGACTAATCAGCCCCAGCATTTT

clone_size: -
d_call: TRBD1
j_call: TRBJ1-1
v_call: TRBV6-5
cdr3_aa: CASSYSTGVDTEAFF
cdr3_nt: TGTGCCAGCAGTTACTCGACAGGGGTGGACACTGAAGCTTTCTTT

clone_size: -
d_call: -
j_call: TRBJ1-1
v_call: TRBV12-3/TRBV12-4
cdr3_aa: CASSLGRNTEAFF
cdr3_nt: TGTGCCAGCAGTTTAGGCAGGAACACTGAAGCTTTCTTT

clone_size: once
d_call: -
j_call: TRBJ2-7
v_call: TRBV6-5
cdr3_aa: CASSLRAGEQYF
cdr3_nt: TGTGCCAGCAGCCTGAGGGCGGGGGAGCAGTACTTC

clone_size: -
d_call: TRBD1
j_call: TRBJ2-2
v_call: TRBV2
cdr3_aa: CASRDRVNTGELFF
cdr3_nt: TGTGCCAGCCGGGACAGGGTAAACACCGGGGAGCTGTTTTTT

clone_size: -
d_call: -
j_call: TRBJ1-5
v_call: TRBV7-6
cdr3_aa: CASSLSGGAGQPQHF
cdr3_nt: TGTGCCAGCAGCTTAAGTGGGGGGGCCGGGCAGCCCCAGCATTTT

clone_size: -
d_call: TRBD1
j_call: TRBJ2-7
v_call: TRBV6-2/TRBV6-3
cdr3_aa: CASSGTGQYFFNEQYF
cdr3_nt: TGTGCCAGCAGTGGTACGGGACAGTATTTTTTTAATGAGCAGTACTTC

clone_size: -
d_call: TRBD1
j_call: TRBJ2-3
v_call: TRBV24-1
cdr3_aa: CATSDTGGPTDTQYF
cdr3_nt: TGTGCCACCAGTGATACAGGGGGCCCCACAGATACGCAGTATTTT

clone_size: few
d_call: -
j_call: TRBJ1-3
v_call: TRBV5-1
cdr3_aa: CASSLRGSGNTIYF
cdr3_nt: TGCGCCAGCAGCTTGAGGGGGTCTGGAAACACCATATATTTT

clone_size: -
d_call: -
j_call: TRBJ2-7
v_call: TRBV12-5
cdr3_aa: CASGTDSSGSPYEQYF
cdr3_nt: TGTGCTAGTGGTACTGATTCATCCGGGTCCCCCTACGAGCAGTACTTC

clone_size: -
d_call: -
j_call: TRBJ1-2
v_call: TRBV11-2
cdr3_aa: CASSSGQPGHGYTF
cdr3_nt: TGTGCCAGCAGCTCGGGACAACCAGGACATGGCTACACCTTC

clone_size: -
d_call: TRBD1
j_call: TRBJ1-3
v_call: TRBV2
cdr3_aa: CASSNDRGPGNTIYF
cdr3_nt: TGTGCCAGCAGTAATGACAGGGGTCCGGGAAACACCATATATTTT

clone_size: -
d_call: TRBD2
j_call: TRBJ2-5
v_call: TRBV30
cdr3_aa: CAWSVAGRETQYF
cdr3_nt: TGTGCCTGGAGTGTAGCGGGGAGGGAGACCCAGTACTTC

clone_size: once
d_call: TRBD1
j_call: TRBJ2-7
v_call: TRBV3-1/TRBV3-2
cdr3_aa: CASSQSVGTGKHEQYF
cdr3_nt: TGTGCCAGCAGCCAATCTGTCGGGACAGGGAAACACGAGCAGTACTTC

clone_size: -
d_call: -
j_call: TRBJ1-2
v_call: TRBV5-1
cdr3_aa: CASSEGSGDYGYTF
cdr3_nt: TGCGCCAGCAGTGAGGGAAGCGGGGACTATGGCTACACCTTC